This T cell receptor (beta chain) stems from a study of blood T cell repertoires in COVID-19. The repertoire was sequenced with immunoSEQ multiplex PCR; TCRdb's copy has only in-frame clones and lacks some. The table lists 250,000 to 300,000 clones, approximately 90% of them singletons. Sequencing was carried out using PBMCs or T cells enriched from blood (not recorded which). The origin of this receptor is an older woman in a cohort exposed to, infected with or recovered from COVID-19 (not recorded which).

CDR3 protein: CASSTSAEQFF. CDR3 sequence (DNA): TGTGCCAGCAGTACTAGCGCTGAGCAGTTCTTC. The chain is built from TRBV6-5 and TRBJ2-1; 7 positions match TRBD2. Germline loops: CDR1 MNHEY, CDR2 SVGAGI. This CDR3 has 11 amino acids. V lost 5 bases to trimming and J lost 9 bases; unmatched junction nucleotides: 1.